A selection of T cell receptor beta chains follows, all from one sample in a study of T-cell reconstitution after alpha-beta-depleted transplantation in children. Using its own MiXCR run on the PCR reads, TCRdb lists one record per CDR3 protein. The sample contains 80,000 or so distinct CDR3 sequences, 13% to 15% of which appear only once. The specimen comprised PBMCs, mostly from graft donor cells, sampled 180 days after TCRalphabeta/CD19-depleted stem cell transplant. Every receptor here comes from a male patient aged 2 to 10 who had a stem cell transplant for acute lymphoblastic leukemia, so the T cells may come from the graft donor. Both conserved end residues are part of each CDR3. The D gene is left open where the match is weak. Clone size is given for some rows only: seen once, a few or many times, or a class if the clone is expanded.

j_gene,v_gene,d_gene,len,abundance,CDR3nt,CDR3aa
TRBJ1-2,TRBV7-2,-,14,few,TGTGCCAGCAGCCCTGATGGGGGGAGCCATGGCTACACCTTC,CASSPDGGSHGYTF
TRBJ2-1,TRBV5-1,-,16,many,TGCGCCAGCAGCTTGGTTGGCAGCACGTCCTACAATGAGCAGTTCTTC,CASSLVGSTSYNEQFF
TRBJ2-7,TRBV5-1,-,15,few,TGCGCCAGCAGCTTGGGGGTCAGTTTAACGGACGAGCAGTACTTC,CASSLGVSLTDEQYF
TRBJ2-1,TRBV9,-,13,-,TGTGCCAGCAGCGTAGCTGGGAAGAATGAGCAGTTCTTC,CASSVAGKNEQFF
TRBJ2-5,TRBV20-1,TRBD1,17,-,TGCAGTCTGCCTTTTTACCTGACGACAGGGCAGCCCGAGACCCAGTACTTC,CSLPFYLTTGQPETQYF
TRBJ2-1,TRBV7-2,TRBD2,18,-,TGTGCCAGCAGCTTAGCCCCGACTAGCGGGGGCCAATACAATGAGCAGTTCTTC,CASSLAPTSGGQYNEQFF
TRBJ1-1,TRBV5-1,-,15,few,TGCGCCAGCAGCTTGGACCAGGGCATGAACACTGAAGCTTTCTTT,CASSLDQGMNTEAFF
TRBJ1-4,TRBV4-3,-,16,-,TGCGCCAGCAGCCAAGAGGGGAGGGGGACTAATGAAAAACTGTTTTTT,CASSQEGRGTNEKLFF
TRBJ1-1,TRBV20-1,-,13,few,TGCAGTGCCCCGATGAACAGGGATACTGAAGCTTTCTTT,CSAPMNRDTEAFF
TRBJ1-5,TRBV12-5,TRBD1,13,few,TGTGCTAGTGCCAGGGGGGCTGGGCAGCCCCAGCATTTT,CASARGAGQPQHF
TRBJ2-5,TRBV4-2,-,16,-,TGTGCCAGCAGCCAAGATGGCAGTAGCCTCCAAGAGACCCAGTACTTC,CASSQDGSSLQETQYF
TRBJ2-3,TRBV21-1,-,15,few,TGTGCCAGCAGCAAAATGAGGCGGGGCACAGATACGCAGTATTTT,CASSKMRRGTDTQYF
TRBJ1-3,TRBV10-3,TRBD1,12,many,TGTGCCATCACAGGACAGGGCCGCACCATATATTTT,CAITGQGRTIYF
TRBJ2-1,TRBV20-1,TRBD2,14,many,TGCAGTGCTTCCTCTAGCGGGGGGCGGGGTGAGCAGTTCTTC,CSASSSGGRGEQFF
TRBJ2-5,TRBV5-1,TRBD2,14,few,TGCGCCAGCAGCAAGTTAGCGGGAGAAGAGACCCAGTACTTC,CASSKLAGEETQYF
TRBJ2-7,TRBV5-5,TRBD1,15,few,TGTGCCAGCAGCTGGGGGAACAGGGGATCCTACGAGCAGTACTTC,CASSWGNRGSYEQYF
TRBJ1-5,TRBV20-1,TRBD1,14,many,TGCAGTGCTAGAGATTGGGGACAGAATCAGCCCCAGCATTTT,CSARDWGQNQPQHF
TRBJ1-2,TRBV6-5,-,14,few,TGTGCCAGCAGTTACTCAGTGGACTCCTATGGCTACACCTTC,CASSYSVDSYGYTF